These 26 T cell receptor beta chains were all obtained from the same sample, sequenced in a study of cytomegalovirus exposure and HLA in healthy donors. The primer mix had 60 Vbeta and 13 Jbeta primers. Assay: immunoSEQ multiplex PCR; the TCRdb copy retains only in-frame clones and omits some. The sample lists some 150,000 clones, approximately 81% occurring once. The sample consisted of PBMCs. The receptors stem from a woman younger than 35 in good health and CMV-seronegative.

This clone has just a few counts. The rearrangement links TRBV9 to TRBJ2-7; TRBD2 might be the D (6 bases). V dropped 3 bases and J dropped 3 bases, with 19 bases sitting between them. Germline V gene data show CDR1 as SGDLS and CDR2 as YYNGEE. The CDR3 length is 16 residues. This CDR3 reads CASSAGASGVFYEQYF. In nucleotides, the CDR3 is TGTGCCAGCAGCGCAGGAGCCTCGGGAGTATTCTACGAGCAGTACTTC.

This rearrangement joins TRBV30 to TRBJ1-4; 7 positions agree with TRBD1. Germline V lookup: CDR1 GTSNPN, CDR2 SVGIG (reference sequence). The CDR3 consists of 13 residues. V gave up 6 bases and J gave up 5 bases; unmatched junction bases: 6. CDR3: CACRQGPNEKLFF. The CDR3 DNA reads as TGTGCCTGTAGACAGGGTCCGAATGAAAAACTGTTTTTT.

This chain joins TRBV6-1 and TRBJ2-1; weak D call: TRBD2 (6 bases). Between the trimmed V and J ends, which lost 4 bases and 1 base, there was a span of 11 bases. CDR1 and CDR2 from the germline V gene are MNHNS and SASEGT. The CDR3 length is 15 residues. The CDR3 spells CASSGGDGSYNEQFF. The DNA of the CDR3 is TGTGCCAGCAGTGGCGGGGACGGATCCTACAATGAGCAGTTCTTC.

A single count supports this clone. This chain links TRBV15 with TRBJ2-3, with 8 bases lining up with TRBD2. Trimming cost V 4 bases and J 0 bases; bases outside gene matches: 12. CDR3 size: 18 residues. Germline CDR1 and CDR2: LNHNV and YYDKDF (reference sequence). In DNA form, the CDR3 reads TGTGCCACCAGCAAGAAGCAGGTCAGCGGGAGTAGCACAGATACGCAGTATTTT. Its translation is CATSKKQVSGSSTDTQYF. Full variable domain (outside the CDR3, taken from reference TRBV15 and TRBJ2-3): DAMVIQNPRYQVTQFGKPVTLSCSQTLNHNVMYWYQQKSSQAPKLLFHYYDKDFNNEADTPDNFQSRRPNTSFCFLDIRSPGLGDTAMYLCATSKKQVSGSSTDTQYFGPGTRLTVL.

The chain uses TRBV29-1 and TRBJ2-7; 8 bases map to TRBD2. Germline V gene data show CDR1 as SQVTM and CDR2 as ANQGSEA. V trimming: 1 base; J trimming: 6 bases; junction bases outside the gene matches: 5. The CDR3 has 13 residues. CDR3 in amino acids: CSVEGPRGGEQYF. The CDR3 DNA reads TGCAGCGTTGAAGGTCCACGGGGGGGCGAGCAGTACTTC.

The chain recombines TRBV6-5 with TRBJ1-2; D might be TRBD1 (5 bases). Deletions cut 1 base from V and 2 bases from J, with 11 bases between. Germline-derived CDR1 and CDR2 are MNHEY and SVGAGI. The CDR3 spans 15 residues. In DNA form, the CDR3 reads TGTGCCAGCAGTTACTTTAGAGGACAAAACTATGGCTACACCTTC. Amino acids: CASSYFRGQNYGYTF.

This clone came up a few times. The chain uses TRBV7-9 and TRBJ2-7, with D maybe TRBD1 (5 bases). The CDR3 contains 14 residues. Between the trimmed V and J ends, which lost 4 bases and 0 bases, there was a span of 10 bases. Per the germline V gene, CDR1 is SEHNR and CDR2 is FQNEAQ (reference sequence). The CDR3 reads CASSSQASSYEQYF. The CDR3 nucleotides are TGTGCCAGCAGCTCACAGGCGTCCTCCTACGAGCAGTACTTC.

The chain joins TRBV6-5 to TRBJ1-2, with D hard to call. With 2 bases removed from V and 3 bases from J, the gap between germline ends came to 7 bases. The CDR3 extends over 13 amino acids. CDR1 and CDR2 (germline): MNHEY, SVGAGI. CDR3 nucleotides: TGTGCCAGCAGTTACGGCAGATACTATGGCTACACCTTC. Translation gives CASSYGRYYGYTF.

This clone has a single count. J is TRBJ2-7 and V is TRBV4-3; 8 bases fit TRBD1. Per germline, CDR1 LGHNA and CDR2 YSLEER. CDR3 size: 17 residues. The J segment lost 4 bases and the V segment lost 0 bases, leaving 11 bases of the junction unmatched. DNA of the CDR3: TGCGCCAGCAGCCAAGATGGGGGAGCAGGGGGCAAATACGAGCAGTACTTC. This codes for CASSQDGGAGGKYEQYF.

The chain is built from TRBV10-3 and TRBJ2-7; TRBD1 matches 7 bases. Trimming took 10 bases from V and 5 from J; bases not matched to a gene: 11. Looked up from germline, CDR1 is ENHRY and CDR2 is SYGVKD. The CDR3 extends over 13 amino acids. For the CDR3, the DNA is TGTGCCACCACGAATGTAGGGGGCCACGAGCAGTACTTC. This gives the protein CATTNVGGHEQYF.

J is TRBJ2-7 and V is TRBV7-9; 8 bases fit TRBD1. The J segment lost 2 bases and the V segment lost 1 base, leaving 7 bases of the junction unmatched. The V gene's germline CDR1 is SEHNR and CDR2 FQNEAQ (reference sequence). CDR3 length equals 16 residues. CDR3 residues: CASSLDGSDRAYEQYF. The CDR3 nucleotides read TGTGCCAGCAGCTTAGATGGGTCGGACAGGGCCTACGAGCAGTACTTC.

This chain links TRBV5-6 with TRBJ1-4, with D possibly being TRBD1 (5 bases). The length of the CDR3 is 17 residues. The germline gives CDR1 SGHDT, CDR2 YYEEEE. V gave up 0 bases and J gave up 3 bases, with 15 bases separating them. The CDR3 bases are TGTGCCAGCAGCTTGGATCTCGGGGGACGTCCTAATGAAAAACTGTTTTTT. It codes for CASSLDLGGRPNEKLFF.

This chain connects TRBV2 to TRBJ2-5; 10 nucleotides match TRBD1. CDR1 and CDR2 (germline): SNHLY, FYNNEI. This CDR3 comprises 14 residues. The V and J ends lost 7 bases and 5 bases, in that order; junction bases with no gene match: 7. CDR3 sequence: CASTSWTGGETQYF. The CDR3 DNA follows: TGTGCCAGCACCTCCTGGACAGGGGGTGAGACCCAGTACTTC.

This clone was seen only a few times. V gene TRBV7-6 combines with J gene TRBJ2-1; TRBD1 is a possible D gene (6 bases). Germline CDR1 is SGHVS and CDR2 is FNYEAQ. The V and J ends lost 2 bases and 4 bases respectively, with 15 bases between them. The CDR3 is 16 residues long. CDR3 loop: CASSLLGADRYNEQFF. The CDR3 DNA follows: TGTGCCAGCAGCTTATTAGGGGCGGACAGATACAATGAGCAGTTCTTC. Variable domain in full (rest from reference TRBV7-6 and TRBJ2-1): GAGVSQSPRYKVTKRGQDVALRCDPISGHVSLYWYRQALGQGPEFLTYFNYEAQQDKSGLPNDRFSAERPEGSISTLTIQRTEQRDSAMYRCASSLLGADRYNEQFFGPGTRLTVL.

V usage is TRBV6-1 and J usage is TRBJ2-7, with 10 bases lining up with TRBD2. The CDR3 runs to 15 residues. CDR1 is MNHNS and CDR2 is SASEGT in the germline V gene. V was clipped by 1 base and J by 5 bases; unmatched bases: 5. This chain's CDR3 is CASSEGTSGIHEQYF. The DNA for the CDR3 is TGTGCCAGCAGTGAAGGGACTAGCGGAATACACGAGCAGTACTTC.

This clone was found a few times. V is TRBV4-1 and J is TRBJ2-3; 8 bases line up with TRBD2. The CDR3 is 18 residues long. Trimming cost V 3 bases and J 1 base; bases outside gene matches: 12. Germline values: CDR1 MGHRA, CDR2 YSYEKL. The CDR3 DNA reads TGCGCCAGCAGCCAGGGTTTACCCAGCGGGAGAGGCACAGATACGCAGTATTTT. Translation: CASSQGLPSGRGTDTQYF.

The genes are TRBV6-6 and TRBJ2-5; TRBD2 matches at 10 bases. Germline CDR1 and CDR2: MNHNY and SVGAGI (reference sequence). The length of the CDR3 is 14 residues. V was clipped by 7 bases and J by 5 bases; unmatched bases: 7. CDR3 amino acids: CASTVAGGYETQYF. CDR3 nucleotide sequence: TGTGCCAGCACAGTAGCGGGAGGATACGAGACCCAGTACTTC.

The gene calls are TRBV28 and TRBJ2-7; 9 bases align to TRBD1. Germline CDR1 reads MDHEN; CDR2 reads SYDVKM. The CDR3 covers 13 residues. V lost 7 bases to trimming and J lost 2 bases; unmatched junction nucleotides: 3. This CDR3 reads CASTTGGTYEQYF. Here the CDR3 DNA reads TGTGCCAGCACTACAGGGGGCACCTACGAGCAGTACTTC.

J is TRBJ2-5 and V is TRBV29-1, with 7 nucleotides matching TRBD2. The germline gives CDR1 SQVTM, CDR2 ANQGSEA. This CDR3 spans 13 amino acids. Trimming at V came to 7 bases and at J to 5 bases, leaving 10 bases not matched to a gene. Here the CDR3 reads CSAGTTHRETQYF. The CDR3 DNA reads TGCAGCGCAGGGACTACCCATCGGGAGACCCAGTACTTC.

In its sample, this clone was seen a few times. J is TRBJ1-2 and V is TRBV6-1; 11 bases are shared with TRBD1. The CDR3 runs 14 residues. CDR1 is MNHNS, CDR2 SASEGT, per germline. V dropped 3 bases and J dropped 7; count of bases not matched to a gene: 4. DNA for the CDR3: TGTGCCAGCAGTGAGGACAGGGGGCTGCGTGGCTACACCTTC. Translating it yields CASSEDRGLRGYTF.

The chain uses TRBV5-1 and TRBJ2-1, with 8 bases aligning to TRBD1. With 3 bases clipped from V and 2 bases from J, the junction kept 1 base outside the gene matches. The CDR3 runs 14 residues. Germline V gene sequence: CDR1 SGHRS, CDR2 YFSETQ. The CDR3, as DNA: TGCGCCAGCAGCTCGACAGGGGCCTACAATGAGCAGTTCTTC. Residues: CASSSTGAYNEQFF.

This clone was observed a handful of times. This chain joins TRBV4-1 and TRBJ2-7; D is perhaps TRBD1 (6 bases). The CDR3 is 17 residues long. The germline gives CDR1 MGHRA, CDR2 YSYEKL. Trimming took off 1 base at V and 0 bases at J, with 16 bases between the two ends. The CDR3, as DNA: TGCGCCAGCAGCCAAGTATTCGAACAGGGTCACTCCTACGAGCAGTACTTC. The encoded protein is CASSQVFEQGHSYEQYF.

The genes are TRBV7-9 and TRBJ1-2; tentatively, D is TRBD1 (5 bases). Between the trimmed V and J ends, which lost 6 bases and 3 bases, there was a span of 14 bases. The CDR3 sequence is 14 residues long. Germline CDR1 and CDR2: SEHNR and FQNEAQ (reference sequence). The CDR3 spells CASRFAGGDYGYTF. CDR3 nucleotides: TGTGCCAGCAGATTTGCGGGGGGAGACTATGGCTACACCTTC.

V gene TRBV27 combines with J gene TRBJ2-1, with D maybe TRBD1 (6 bases). The CDR3 runs 11 residues. The germline gives CDR1 MNHEY, CDR2 SMNVEV (reference sequence). Trimming shortened V by 10 bases and J by 10 bases, and 14 bases separated the two germline ends. Here the CDR3 DNA reads TGTGCCACCGAAGGGGGTCGAGAGCAGTTCTTC. Protein sequence: CATEGGREQFF.

This clone was counted a few times. The chain uses TRBV4-2 and TRBJ2-5, with 11 bases identical to TRBD2. The closer fit of TRBJ2-7 to the DNA end suggests the J call may be wrong. CDR1 is LGHNA, CDR2 YNFKEQ, per germline. CDR3 length: 15 amino acids. CDR3 sequence reads: CASSQRLAGTYEQYF. The CDR3 DNA is TGTGCCAGCAGCCAAAGACTAGCGGGAACCTACGAGCAGTACTTC.

This clone was detected only once. CDR3 nucleotide sequence: TGCGCCAGCAGCTTTGACAGGGATGAAGCTTTCTTT. Translating gives CASSFDRDEAFF. The rearrangement links TRBV5-1 to TRBJ1-1; 7 nucleotides line up with TRBD1. CDR1 is SGHRS and CDR2 is YFSETQ in the germline V gene. The CDR3 has 12 residues. With 2 bases clipped from V and 7 bases from J, the junction kept 2 bases outside the gene matches.